The T cell receptor beta chain under discussion was sequenced for a study of graft-versus-host responses after intestinal transplantation. Study overall: Recipients were given multivisceral, liver-intestinal, or isolated intestinal transplants. Overall study findings and caveats: Within allografts, high graft-versus-host to host-versus-graft clonal ratios were seen among patients with graft-donor T cell macrochimerism. Among circulating GvH clones, peak levels were associated with early post-transplant declines in HvG clones.

The germline CDR1 and CDR2 sequences are SNHLY and FYNNEI. The CDR3 totals 13 residues. V was pared by 3 bases and J by 7 bases, with 5 bases of the junction left unmatched. This clone occurred once. Its antigen remains unidentified. Libraries were prepared by immunoSEQ multiplex PCR; TCRdb keeps only in-frame clonotypes and omits some of them. This repertoire shows 80,000 to 85,000 clones, roughly nine tenths found once; its top ten account for 0.1%. Source: unstimulated CD4+ T cells sorted from spleen or lymph node cells, taken before intestinal transplant. The chain has TRBV2 and TRBJ1-1, with 7 nucleotides matching TRBD1. The source of this sequence is a human donor who received an intestinal transplant. CDR3 loop: CASSERTGLEAFF. In DNA, the CDR3 is TGTGCCAGCAGTGAGCGGACAGGTCTTGAAGCTTTCTTT.